These 4 T cell receptor beta chains were sequenced from one sample in a study of cytomegalovirus exposure and HLA in healthy donors. The primer mix had 60 Vbeta and 13 Jbeta primers. Measured with immunoSEQ multiplex PCR; TCRdb has only the in-frame clones, and not every one. The sample has around 180,000 clones; about 80% are singletons. The specimen was PBMCs. The receptors derive from a woman aged 18-29 years in good health and CMV-seropositive.

V and J are TRBV11-2 and TRBJ2-1, with D maybe TRBD2 (5 bases). The CDR3 runs 15 residues. Germline V CDR1 and CDR2: SGHAT, FQNNGV. Trimming cost V 4 bases and J 4 bases, with 14 bases left between them. The CDR3 here is CASSSWASRYNEQFF. In DNA, the CDR3 is TGTGCCAGCAGCTCATGGGCTAGCAGATACAATGAGCAGTTCTTC.

This chain joins TRBV19 and TRBJ2-2; TRBD1 agrees at 7 bases. CDR3 length: 15 residues. Germline lookup yields CDR1 LNHDA and CDR2 SQIVND (reference sequence). With V trimmed by 6 bases and J by 0 bases, 4 bases remained unmatched. CDR3 in amino acids: CASRSGTANTGELFF. The CDR3 DNA sequence: TGTGCCAGTAGATCCGGGACAGCGAACACCGGGGAGCTGTTTTTT.

V is TRBV2 and J is TRBJ2-7, with D perhaps TRBD2 (5 bases). Trimming took 6 bases from V and 7 from J, leaving 19 bases between them. Germline CDR1 is SNHLY and CDR2 is FYNNEI. The CDR3 is 14 residues long. The CDR3 here is CASRGPSSRGEQYV. The CDR3 DNA is TGTGCCAGCAGGGGCCCGAGCAGCCGGGGTGAGCAGTACGTC.

The V call is TRBV5-1, the J call TRBJ2-2; 9 bases align to TRBD1. CDR3 length: 15 amino acids. CDR1 is SGHRS, CDR2 YFSETQ, per germline. The V segment lost 4 bases and the J segment 3 bases; nucleotides outside the gene matches: 4. CDR3 nucleotide sequence: TGCGCCAGCAGCCGGGACAGGGCTTACACCGGGGAGCTGTTTTTT. It translates to CASSRDRAYTGELFF.